Included here is one T cell receptor beta chain sequence, with context. The antigen is unknown. This sample stems from a study of CD8+ T cells in alopecia areata. Trimming removed 2 bases at V and 0 bases at J, with 8 bases between. CDR1 MNHNY and CDR2 SVGAGI come from the germline V gene (reference sequence). CDR3 length: 15 amino acids. The sequencing template was cDNA reverse transcribed from extracted RNA. Using immunoSEQ multiplex PCR, the repertoire was profiled, and TCRdb retains in-frame clones only, with some absent. The sample has some 110,000 clones; less than 75% are singletons. The treatment is: oral pan-JAK inhibitor, 5-10 mg twice daily. Whole-study results and caveats: Unlike in mice, where it was clearer, TCR sharing across patients was less clear, possibly HLA-related. Tofacitinib significantly brought down scalp clonality and expanded CD8+ clones among top 100.

Sequences were derived from CD8+ T cells sorted from blood, sampled at week 24, from a patient treated with tofacitinib. The chain has TRBV6-6 and TRBJ1-5; D not resolved. The origin of this receptor is a human donor with alopecia areata. CDR3 nucleotides: TGTGCCAGCAGTTACGAAGAATATAGCAATCAGCCCCAGCATTTT. This encodes CASSYEEYSNQPQHF.